This T cell receptor (beta chain) was found in a study of Ad26.COV2.S vaccination and SARS-CoV-2 variants. Noted treatment: 19 received Ad26.COV2.S at low or high dose, single or two shots; 5 received placebo; per-sample allocation not given. Samples came from day 63 after the first vaccine or placebo injection. Expression of Wuhan-strain SARS-CoV-2 spike came from the Ad26 vector that formed the vaccine. About this clone: Its antigen is as yet unknown.

Some clones are missing from TCRdb's copy, which holds only in-frame ones; the method was immunoSEQ multiplex PCR. The data hold about 350,000 clones, with approximately 84% observed a single time. V was pared by 5 bases and J by 2 bases, with 4 bases of the junction left unmatched. The CDR3 extends over 15 amino acids. Germline lookup yields CDR1 MNHEY and CDR2 SVGAGI. Study-level results: People given the vaccine had a wider spike-specific TCR breadth than placebo recipients did.

The gene calls are TRBV6-5 and TRBJ2-5; 11 bases are a match to TRBD1. The sample here was peripheral blood, taken in a trial of Ad26.COV2.S vaccine versus placebo. This clonotype was sampled from a person between 18 and 59 years old who received the Ad26.COV2.S COVID-19 vaccine or a placebo. CDR3 DNA sequence: TGTGCCAGCAGTCAAAGGGACAGGGGGCAAGAGACCCAGTACTTC. Protein sequence: CASSQRDRGQETQYF.